The 12 T cell receptor beta chains in this list originate from one sample, sequenced in a study of control samples from healthy donors and cancer patients. Method: immunoSEQ multiplex PCR; TCRdb's copy keeps in-frame clones and lacks some. The sample consists of 100,000 or so clones, about 88% of them appearing once. Sequencing was performed on blood. These receptors all stem from a woman between 50 and 59 years old in good health.

The chain is built from TRBV7-2 and TRBJ2-2; D is unresolved. The CDR3 is made up of 12 amino acids. Germline V lookup: CDR1 SGHTA, CDR2 FQGNSA. V was shortened by 5 bases and J by 3 bases, with 4 bases between the two germline ends. The CDR3 reads CASSPYTGELFF. The DNA for the CDR3 is TGTGCCAGCAGCCCCTACACCGGGGAGCTGTTTTTT. Full variable domain (remainder filled in from reference TRBV7-2 and TRBJ2-2): GAGVSQSPSNKVTEKGKDVELRCDPISGHTALYWYRQSLGQGLEFLIYFQGNSAPDKSGLPSDRFSAERTGGSVSTLTIQRTQQEDSAVYLCASSPYTGELFFGEGSRLTVL.

The V and J genes are TRBV28 and TRBJ2-7; 9 bases fit TRBD1. V was clipped by 6 bases and J by 1 base; unmatched bases: 7. This CDR3 region has 15 residues. Germline V gene sequence: CDR1 MDHEN, CDR2 SYDVKM. Written as DNA, the CDR3 is TGTGCCAGCAGACTGGACAGGGGTGATTCCTACGAGCAGTACTTC. It is translated as CASRLDRGDSYEQYF.

The chain has TRBV7-2 and TRBJ1-2; weak D call: TRBD1 (5 bases). V lost 5 bases and J lost 4, with 14 bases in between. Germline assignment: CDR1 SGHTA and CDR2 FQGNSA. The CDR3 is 14 amino acids. This CDR3 reads CASSLIGRGYGYTF. The CDR3 bases are TGTGCCAGCAGCCTCATCGGGAGGGGCTATGGCTACACCTTC.

This clone was recorded only once. The chain has TRBV7-9 and TRBJ2-7; TRBD1 matches 10 bases. The CDR3 covers 15 residues. The germline gives CDR1 SEHNR, CDR2 FQNEAQ (reference sequence). V was clipped by 4 bases and J by 4 bases; unmatched bases: 7. The CDR3 DNA follows: TGTGCCAGCAGCTCCTGGGACAGGGGCGGGTACGAGCAGTACTTC. Its protein is CASSSWDRGGYEQYF.

This chain joins TRBV7-2 and TRBJ2-1; 8 bases are shared with TRBD2. Germline CDR1 is SGHTA and CDR2 is FQGNSA. J lost 4 bases, V lost 5 bases, and 10 bases had no gene match. The CDR3 totals 16 residues. CDR3 sequence (DNA): TGTGCCAGCAGCCTAGGGAGCGGGGGAGCTTACAATGAGCAGTTCTTC. It is translated as CASSLGSGGAYNEQFF. Full variable domain (remainder filled in from reference TRBV7-2 and TRBJ2-1): GAGVSQSPSNKVTEKGKDVELRCDPISGHTALYWYRQSLGQGLEFLIYFQGNSAPDKSGLPSDRFSAERTGGSVSTLTIQRTQQEDSAVYLCASSLGSGGAYNEQFFGPGTRLTVL.

The chain links TRBV28 to TRBJ2-5; 7 nucleotides align to TRBD2. V was pared by 3 bases and J by 2 bases, with 6 bases of the junction left unmatched. CDR1 and CDR2 from the germline V gene are MDHEN and SYDVKM. The CDR3 has 15 residues. The CDR3 protein is CASSLGGRQQETQYF. CDR3 in DNA: TGTGCCAGCAGTTTGGGCGGGAGACAACAAGAGACCCAGTACTTC.

The chain joins TRBV23-1 to TRBJ2-7; D remains ambiguous. TRBV23-1 is filed as an ORF, its function uncertain. The CDR3 sequence is 10 residues long. V was pared by 7 bases and J by 2 bases, with 3 bases between. CDR3 residues: CASKAYEQYF. The CDR3 DNA is TGCGCCAGCAAAGCCTACGAGCAGTACTTC.

The chain couples TRBV4-3 to TRBJ2-5; tentatively, D is TRBD1 (6 bases). V lost 0 bases to trimming and J lost 0 bases, with 11 bases between them. Per germline, CDR1 LGHNA and CDR2 YSLEER. CDR3 length: 16 residues. As DNA, the CDR3 is TGCGCCAGCAGCCAAGACCCGCCAGGGGACCAAGAGACCCAGTACTTC. Protein sequence: CASSQDPPGDQETQYF.

This chain connects TRBV7-3 to TRBJ2-1, with TRBD2 matching 7 bases. Germline V CDR1 and CDR2: SGHTA, FQGTGA. This CDR3 contains 16 residues. V lost 5 bases, J lost 1 base, and 8 bases stayed unmatched. CDR3 region: CASSPGRASSYNEQFF. The CDR3 DNA reads TGTGCCAGCAGCCCAGGGAGGGCCAGTTCCTACAATGAGCAGTTCTTC.

The chain links TRBV6-5 to TRBJ1-5; TRBD1 matches at 9 bases. The CDR3 is 15 residues long. From germline, CDR1 is MNHEY and CDR2 SVGAGI. V was pared by 7 bases and J by 1 base, with 5 bases of the junction left unmatched. The CDR3 region has the DNA TGTGCCAGCAAATGGGGACAGGGAAGCAATCAGCCCCAGCATTTT. Translated: CASKWGQGSNQPQHF.

V is TRBV19 and J is TRBJ1-4; 10 bases are a match to TRBD1. Germline V gene sequence: CDR1 LNHDA, CDR2 SQIVND (reference sequence). V lost 5 bases and J lost 6; bases outside the gene matches: 6. The CDR3 loop spans 15 amino acids. DNA of the CDR3: TGTGCCAGTAGTTCCACCGGGACAGGGGATGAAAAACTGTTTTTT. It yields the protein CASSSTGTGDEKLFF.

J is TRBJ1-3 and V is TRBV12-3 or TRBV12-4; D ambiguous. The V end was cut by 4 bases, the J end by 4 bases, with 5 bases between. The CDR3 covers 12 residues. The CDR3 reads CASSYKGNTIYF. The CDR3 coding sequence is TGTGCCAGCAGTTACAAGGGAAACACCATATATTTT.